The present TCR beta chain was sequenced within a study of human T cells and chemical hapten exposure. Overall study context: Patients, mostly women, had alopecia areata, alopecia totalis or alopecia universalis.

V dropped 7 bases and J dropped 0 bases, with 13 bases sitting between them. Germline V gene lookup returns CDR1 MDHEN and CDR2 SYDVKM. This CDR3 spans 14 amino acids. TCRdb passed the RACE reads through MiXCR, listing each CDR3 protein once. The top ten clones hold 2.5% of a sample with around 200,000 distinct CDR3 sequences, around 23% of them seen once. Time point denoted: patch test 3, about 24 weeks after DPC sensitization. Treatment of the sample: therapeutic diphenylcyclopropenone sensitization with weekly scalp DPC. The chain recombines TRBV28 with TRBJ2-7; D uncertain. This sequence originates from a woman in her 40s with alopecia areata. Some clones in this sample may be carry-over from other donors' samples. The starting material was whole blood, obtained in connection with sensitization to the hapten diphenylcyclopropenone (DPC). CDR3 nucleotides: TGTGCCAGCACCTTAGGGCAAGTCTCCTACGAGCAGTACTTC. Translated, it gives CASTLGQVSYEQYF.